One and the same sample provided the 22 T cell receptor beta chains below, sequenced in a study of OX40 agonist ivuxolimab in advanced cancers. Only in-frame clones appear in the TCRdb table, and some are missing; sequencing was by immunoSEQ multiplex PCR. The sample holds around 95,000 clones, 90% to 95% seen once. Material: CD4+ or CD8+ T cells sorted from blood, obtained in a trial of the OX40 agonist ivuxolimab. The receptors here all came from an adult with an advanced solid tumor such as melanoma, head and neck, liver or kidney cancer.

This sequence joins TRBV7-9 and TRBJ2-3; possibly TRBD2 for D (6 bases). The CDR3 sequence is 15 residues long. Germline V gives CDR1 SEHNR, CDR2 FQNEAQ (reference sequence). V gave up 5 bases and J gave up 9 bases, with 21 bases separating them. The CDR3 here is CASSRVGGEVGTQYF. The CDR3 DNA follows: TGTGCCAGCAGCCGGGTCGGGGGAGAGGTGGGCACGCAGTATTTT.

The chain carries TRBV6-5 and TRBJ2-4; D not certain. Germline loops: CDR1 MNHEY, CDR2 SVGAGI. Deletions cut 6 bases from V and 0 bases from J, with 12 bases between. This CDR3 contains 15 residues. The chain's CDR3 is CASSPRALAKNIQYF. DNA for the CDR3: TGTGCCAGCAGCCCCCGGGCCCTAGCCAAAAACATTCAGTACTTC.

This chain uses TRBV5-1 with TRBJ2-5; D call uncertain. Trimming stripped 0 bases from V and 4 bases from J, with 10 bases between. The CDR3 covers 14 residues. CDR1 SGHRS and CDR2 YFSETQ come from the germline V gene. CDR3 sequence: CASSLEGIGETQYF. The CDR3 nucleotides are TGCGCCAGCAGCTTGGAAGGAATCGGAGAGACCCAGTACTTC.

The chain carries TRBV9 and TRBJ2-6; D unclear. Germline-derived CDR1 and CDR2 are SGDLS and YYNGEE. The CDR3 runs 15 residues. Trimming removed 2 bases from V and 0 bases from J, with 6 bases in between. This CDR3 reads CASSVIGSGANVLTF. CDR3 nucleotide sequence: TGTGCCAGCAGCGTGATTGGCTCTGGGGCCAACGTCCTGACTTTC. The complete variable domain, with remaining parts taken from reference TRBV9 and TRBJ2-6, reads DSGVTQTPKHLITATGQRVTLRCSPRSGDLSVYWYQQSLDQGLQFLIQYYNGEERAKGNILERFSAQQFPDLHSELNLSSLELGDSALYFCASSVIGSGANVLTFGAGSRLTVL.

The chain links TRBV4-3 to TRBJ1-4; D ambiguous. This CDR3 has 17 amino acids. Germline assignment: CDR1 LGHNA and CDR2 YSLEER. Trimming removed 0 bases at V and 0 bases at J, with 11 bases between. The CDR3 loop is CASSQEFGDATNEKLFF. In DNA form, the CDR3 reads TGCGCCAGCAGCCAAGAATTTGGAGATGCAACTAATGAAAAACTGTTTTTT.

The genes are TRBV28 and TRBJ1-5; a weak D match, TRBD1 (5 bases). Trimming stripped 6 bases from V and 9 bases from J, with 21 bases between. This CDR3 has 15 amino acids. Germline lookup yields CDR1 MDHEN and CDR2 SYDVKM. The CDR3 spells CASRFWGSREGPQHF. In DNA form, the CDR3 reads TGTGCCAGCAGATTCTGGGGGAGTAGAGAGGGGCCCCAGCATTTT.

The chain employs TRBV7-2 and TRBJ1-2; a possible D gene is TRBD1 (5 bases). Germline loops: CDR1 SGHTA, CDR2 FQGNSA. The germline V and J ends were trimmed by 3 bases and 5 bases, with 13 bases remaining between them. The CDR3 runs to 14 residues. The CDR3 DNA sequence: TGTGCCAGCAGCTTCGGGCAGGGCGGTTATGGCTACACCTTC. This codes for CASSFGQGGYGYTF.

This clone showed up just once. The V call is TRBV4-2, the J call TRBJ1-2, with 9 bases fitting TRBD1. Germline assignment: CDR1 LGHNA and CDR2 YNFKEQ. The CDR3 length is 15 residues. J lost 8 bases, V lost 3 bases, and 10 bases had no gene match. CDR3 sequence (DNA): TGTGCCAGCAGCCATCCCTTTGGGACAGGGTTAGGCTACACCTTC. Its translation: CASSHPFGTGLGYTF.

This clone is a singleton in its sample. The V call is TRBV4-3, the J call TRBJ1-4; D is undetermined. The CDR3 consists of 18 residues. Trimming removed 0 bases from V and 1 base from J, with 15 bases in between. The germline gives CDR1 LGHNA, CDR2 YSLEER. CDR3 coding DNA: TGCGCCAGCAGCCAAGAAGTCGCCTTCGAGGGAACTAATGAAAAACTGTTTTTT. Translating gives CASSQEVAFEGTNEKLFF.

The chain is built from TRBV7-2 and TRBJ2-3; D uncertain. Germline V gene lookup returns CDR1 SGHTA and CDR2 FQGNSA. The CDR3 sequence is 15 residues long. The V gene lost 0 bases and the J gene lost 4 bases, with 11 bases spanning the gap. Written as DNA, the CDR3 is TGTGCCAGCAGCTTAGCGTGGTGGGCCGCAGATACGCAGTATTTT. Residues: CASSLAWWAADTQYF.

The V and J genes are TRBV6-5 and TRBJ1-1, with D maybe TRBD1 (6 bases). The germline V and J ends were trimmed by 6 bases and 7 bases, with 18 bases remaining between them. The CDR3 sequence is 14 residues long. Germline CDR1 is MNHEY and CDR2 is SVGAGI. CDR3 sequence: CASSSVPAGVEAFF. DNA for the CDR3: TGTGCCAGCAGCTCCGTTCCCGCAGGGGTTGAAGCTTTCTTT.

The gene calls are TRBV6-4 and TRBJ2-1; TRBD2 matches at 7 bases. The J segment lost 4 bases and the V segment lost 0 bases, leaving 6 bases of the junction unmatched. There are 16 residues in the CDR3. CDR1 and CDR2 (germline): MRHNA, SNTAGT. CDR3 nucleotides: TGTGCCAGCAGTGACTCAGCGGGACGGCCTTACAATGAGCAGTTCTTC. The encoded protein is CASSDSAGRPYNEQFF.

The chain combines TRBV2 with TRBJ2-7, with 8 nucleotides matching TRBD1. This CDR3 region has 14 residues. Germline lookup yields CDR1 SNHLY and CDR2 FYNNEI. Trimming at V came to 5 bases and at J to 5 bases, leaving 8 bases not matched to a gene. CDR3 amino acids: CASSYLGQGDEQYV. CDR3 sequence (DNA): TGTGCCAGCAGTTACCTTGGACAGGGCGACGAGCAGTACGTC.

This clone was recorded only once. The DNA of the CDR3 is TGTGCCAGCAGGCTAAGACTAGCGGGAGTGGAGACCCAGTACTTC. Translation: CASRLRLAGVETQYF. This sequence joins TRBV2 and TRBJ2-5; 12 nucleotides agree with TRBD2. J gave up 5 bases and V 6 bases, and 7 bases lay outside the gene matches. Germline V gene sequence: CDR1 SNHLY, CDR2 FYNNEI. The CDR3 runs 15 residues.

The gene calls are TRBV6-6 and TRBJ2-7, with a possible D match to TRBD2 (5 bases). CDR1 MNHNY and CDR2 SVGAGI come from the germline V gene (reference sequence). V shed 4 bases and J shed 1 base, with 8 bases lying between them. This CDR3 has 13 residues. This chain's CDR3 is CASSLGGSYEQYF. The CDR3 region has the DNA TGTGCCAGCAGTTTGGGCGGGTCCTACGAGCAGTACTTC.

The CDR3 is CASSDLTEYQPQHF. The CDR3 bases are TGTGCCAGCAGTGACCTGACAGAGTATCAGCCCCAGCATTTT. This chain uses TRBV6-1 with TRBJ1-5, with TRBD1 as a possible D gene (5 bases). CDR3 size: 14 residues. CDR1 MNHNS and CDR2 SASEGT come from the germline V gene. The V end was cut by 3 bases, the J end by 5 bases, with 11 bases between.

The gene calls are TRBV7-9 and TRBJ1-3, with 9 bases aligning to TRBD1. CDR3 size: 16 residues. CDR1 SEHNR and CDR2 FQNEAQ come from the germline V gene (reference sequence). V dropped 6 bases and J dropped 5; count of bases not matched to a gene: 11. The CDR3, as DNA: TGTGCCAGCAGTCCCGGGACAGGGAGCTTACGAAACACCATATATTTT. It codes for CASSPGTGSLRNTIYF.

This chain uses TRBV30 with TRBJ1-3, with D tentatively TRBD1 (5 bases). Deletions cut 4 bases from V and 0 bases from J, with 25 bases between. This CDR3 region has 19 residues. CDR1 is GTSNPN, CDR2 SVGIG, per germline (reference sequence). CDR3 in DNA: TGTGCCTGGACCTCGGCAAGGAGTCTGGGGGACTTCTCTGGAAACACCATATATTTT. Protein sequence: CAWTSARSLGDFSGNTIYF.

V usage is TRBV6-6 and J usage is TRBJ2-5, with D unclear. Germline CDR1 and CDR2: MNHNY and SVGAGI (reference sequence). This CDR3 has 13 residues. Deletions cut 5 bases from V and 5 bases from J, with 12 bases between. Here the CDR3 reads CASSPTSAETQYF. In DNA form, the CDR3 reads TGTGCCAGCAGTCCGACAAGCGCTGAGACCCAGTACTTC.

The chain links TRBV4-2 to TRBJ1-6; TRBD1 aligns across 7 bases. V lost 4 bases, J lost 4 bases, and 7 bases stayed unmatched. Germline CDR1 and CDR2: LGHNA and YNFKEQ. This CDR3 contains 16 residues. The DNA of the CDR3 is TGTGCCAGCAGCCCCCGACAGGGACGGTATAATTCACCCCTCCACTTT. Its translation is CASSPRQGRYNSPLHF.

The rearrangement links TRBV4-2 to TRBJ2-7; 12 bases are a match to TRBD1. Looked up from germline, CDR1 is LGHNA and CDR2 is YNFKEQ. There are 15 residues in the CDR3. Trimming took 2 bases from V and 7 from J; bases not matched to a gene: 6. As DNA, the CDR3 is TGTGCCAGCAGCCAAAGGGGACAGGGGGCGAGTGAGCAGTACTTC. This codes for CASSQRGQGASEQYF.

The gene calls are TRBV30 and TRBJ2-4; D may correspond to TRBD1 or TRBD2 (5 bases each). The CDR3 contains 14 residues. V was pared by 0 bases and J by 6 bases, with 12 bases between. Germline-derived CDR1 and CDR2 are GTSNPN and SVGIG (reference sequence). CDR3 DNA: TGTGCCTGGAGTGTGGGGGACGGACCAAACATTCAGTACTTC. Its translation: CAWSVGDGPNIQYF.